This T cell receptor beta chain stems from a study of blood T cell repertoires in COVID-19. The CDR3 runs to 13 residues. Per germline, CDR1 SQVTM and CDR2 ANQGSEA. V lost 0 bases and J 11 bases, leaving 16 bases between the germline ends. This table comes from immunoSEQ multiplex PCR, and its TCRdb copy is limited to in-frame clones, with some not included. The sample holds 200,000 or so clones; about 88% are singletons and the top ten take over 15%. The source is a man aged 45-65 years with COVID-19, enrolled during active disease. The chain combines TRBV29-1 with TRBJ1-1; no clear D gene. Sequencing was done on a sample of peripheral blood. CDR3 sequence: CSVEDALVGSAFF. The CDR3 coding sequence is TGCAGCGTTGAAGATGCCTTGGTTGGGAGTGCTTTCTTT.